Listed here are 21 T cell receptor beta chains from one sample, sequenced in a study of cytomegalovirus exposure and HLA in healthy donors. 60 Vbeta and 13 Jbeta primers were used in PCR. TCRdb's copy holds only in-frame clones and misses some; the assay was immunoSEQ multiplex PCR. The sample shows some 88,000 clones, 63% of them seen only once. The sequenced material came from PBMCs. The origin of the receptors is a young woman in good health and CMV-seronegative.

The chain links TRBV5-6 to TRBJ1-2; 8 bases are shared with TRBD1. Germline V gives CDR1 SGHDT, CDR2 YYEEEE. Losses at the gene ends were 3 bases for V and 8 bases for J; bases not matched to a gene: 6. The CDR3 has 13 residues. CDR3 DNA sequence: TGTGCCAGCAGCTCTGACAGGGGAGGCGGCTACACCTTC. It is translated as CASSSDRGGGYTF.

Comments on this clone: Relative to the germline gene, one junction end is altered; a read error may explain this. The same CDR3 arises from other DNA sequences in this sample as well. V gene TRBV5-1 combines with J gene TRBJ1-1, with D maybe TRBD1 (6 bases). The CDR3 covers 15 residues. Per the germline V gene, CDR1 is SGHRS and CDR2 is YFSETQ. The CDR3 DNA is TGCGCCAGCAGCTGGGGGCAGGGGTTGGGCACTGAAGCCTTCTTT. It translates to CASSWGQGLGTEAFF.

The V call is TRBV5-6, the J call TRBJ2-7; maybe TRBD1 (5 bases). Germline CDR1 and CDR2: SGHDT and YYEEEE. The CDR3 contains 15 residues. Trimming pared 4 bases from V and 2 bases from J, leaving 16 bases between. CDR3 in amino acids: CASSLVGQAPYEQYF. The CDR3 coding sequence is TGTGCCAGCAGCCTGGTGGGGCAGGCTCCCTACGAGCAGTACTTC. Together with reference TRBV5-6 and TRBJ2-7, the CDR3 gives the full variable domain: DAGVTQSPTHLIKTRGQQVTLRCSPKSGHDTVSWYQQALGQGPQFIFQYYEEEERQRGNFPDRFSGHQFPNYSSELNVNALLLGDSALYLCASSLVGQAPYEQYFGPGTRLTVT.

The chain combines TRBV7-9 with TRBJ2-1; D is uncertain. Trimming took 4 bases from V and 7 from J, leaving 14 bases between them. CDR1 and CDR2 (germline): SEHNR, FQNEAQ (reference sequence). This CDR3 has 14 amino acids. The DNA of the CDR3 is TGTGCCAGCAGCTCCCTGCGATTGCAAAATGAGCAGTTCTTC. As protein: CASSSLRLQNEQFF. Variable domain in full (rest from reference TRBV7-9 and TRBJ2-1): DTGVSQNPRHKITKRGQNVTFRCDPISEHNRLYWYRQTLGQGPEFLTYFQNEAQLEKSRLLSDRFSAERPKGSFSTLEIQRTEQGDSAMYLCASSSLRLQNEQFFGPGTRLTVL.

The chain's CDR3 is CSVASGGGSAGELFF. The DNA of the CDR3 is TGCAGCGTTGCTTCGGGGGGCGGGAGCGCCGGGGAGCTGTTTTTT. The V and J genes are TRBV29-1 and TRBJ2-2, with D possibly TRBD2 on 7 matching bases. CDR1 is SQVTM, CDR2 ANQGSEA, per germline. Trimming took 4 bases from V and 6 from J, leaving 18 bases between them. This CDR3 spans 15 amino acids.

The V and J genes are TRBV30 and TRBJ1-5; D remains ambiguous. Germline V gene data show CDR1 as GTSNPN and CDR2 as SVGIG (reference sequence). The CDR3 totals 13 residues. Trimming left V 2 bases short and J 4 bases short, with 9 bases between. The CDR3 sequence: CAWSLRGNQPQHF. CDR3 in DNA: TGTGCCTGGAGTTTAAGAGGGAATCAGCCCCAGCATTTT.

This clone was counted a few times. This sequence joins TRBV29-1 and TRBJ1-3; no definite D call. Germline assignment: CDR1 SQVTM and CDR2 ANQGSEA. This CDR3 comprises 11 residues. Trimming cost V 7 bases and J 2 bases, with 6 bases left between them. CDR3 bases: TGCAGCGCCTACGCTGGAAACACCATATATTTT. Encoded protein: CSAYAGNTIYF.

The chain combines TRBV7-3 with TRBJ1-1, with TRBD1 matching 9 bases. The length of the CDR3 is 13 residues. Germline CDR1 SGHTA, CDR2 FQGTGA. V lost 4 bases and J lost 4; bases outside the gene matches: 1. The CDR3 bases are TGTGCCAGCAGCTCGGACAGGGGCACTGAAGCTTTCTTT. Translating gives CASSSDRGTEAFF.

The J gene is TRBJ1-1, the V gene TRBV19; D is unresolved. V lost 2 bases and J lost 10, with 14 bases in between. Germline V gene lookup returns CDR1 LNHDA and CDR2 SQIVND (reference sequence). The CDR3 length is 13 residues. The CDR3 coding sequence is TGTGCCAGTAGTATACTTCTCGGTAACCGAGCTTTCTTT. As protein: CASSILLGNRAFF.

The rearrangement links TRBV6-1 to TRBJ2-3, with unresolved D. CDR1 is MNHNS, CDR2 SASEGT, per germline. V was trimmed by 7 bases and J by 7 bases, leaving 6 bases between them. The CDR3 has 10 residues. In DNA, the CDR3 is TGTGCCAGCATTTCCAATACGCAGTATTTT. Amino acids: CASISNTQYF.

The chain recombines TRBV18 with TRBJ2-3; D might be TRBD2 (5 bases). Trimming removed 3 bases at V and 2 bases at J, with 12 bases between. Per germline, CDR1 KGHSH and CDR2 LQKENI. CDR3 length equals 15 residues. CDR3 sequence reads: CASSPPSGNTDTQYF. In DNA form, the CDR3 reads TGTGCCAGCTCACCTCCCAGCGGAAACACAGATACGCAGTATTTT. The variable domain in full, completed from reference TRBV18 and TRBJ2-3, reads NAGVMQNPRHLVRRRGQEARLRCSPMKGHSHVYWYRQLPEEGLKFMVYLQKENIIDESGMPKERFSAEFPKEGPSILRIQQVVRGDSAAYFCASSPPSGNTDTQYFGPGTRLTVL.

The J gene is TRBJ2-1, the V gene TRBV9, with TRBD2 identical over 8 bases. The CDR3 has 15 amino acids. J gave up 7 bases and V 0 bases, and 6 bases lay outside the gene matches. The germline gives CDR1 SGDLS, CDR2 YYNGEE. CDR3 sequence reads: CASSVELAAANEQFF. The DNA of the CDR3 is TGTGCCAGCAGCGTAGAACTAGCGGCGGCAAATGAGCAGTTCTTC.

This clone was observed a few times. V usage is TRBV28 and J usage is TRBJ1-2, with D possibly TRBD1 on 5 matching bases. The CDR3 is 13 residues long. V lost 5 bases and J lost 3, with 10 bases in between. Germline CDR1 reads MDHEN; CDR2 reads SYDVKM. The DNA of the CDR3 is TGTGCCAGCAGTCCCGAACAGGACTATGGCTACACCTTC. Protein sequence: CASSPEQDYGYTF.

This chain's CDR3 is CASSFGRGLGRDYGYTF. The CDR3 DNA reads as TGTGCCAGCAGCTTTGGCAGGGGGCTCGGCAGAGACTATGGCTACACCTTC. The gene calls are TRBV7-9 and TRBJ1-2, with TRBD1 matching over 8 bases. CDR1 is SEHNR and CDR2 is FQNEAQ in the germline V gene (reference sequence). The CDR3 totals 17 residues. V shed 3 bases and J 3 bases; nucleotides not matched to a gene: 12.

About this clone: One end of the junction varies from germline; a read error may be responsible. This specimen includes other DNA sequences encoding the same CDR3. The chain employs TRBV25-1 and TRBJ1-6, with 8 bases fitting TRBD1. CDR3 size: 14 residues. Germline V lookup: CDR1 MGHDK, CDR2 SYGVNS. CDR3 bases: TGTGCCAGCAGCCCCTCGGACAGGGATTCCCCCCTCCACTTT. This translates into CASSPSDRDSPLHF.

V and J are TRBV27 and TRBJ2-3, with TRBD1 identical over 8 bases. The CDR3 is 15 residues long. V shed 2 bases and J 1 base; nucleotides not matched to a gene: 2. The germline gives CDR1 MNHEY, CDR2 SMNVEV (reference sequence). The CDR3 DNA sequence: TGTGCCAGCAGTTTAGCACAGGGGGGCACAGATACGCAGTATTTT. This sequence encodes CASSLAQGGTDTQYF.

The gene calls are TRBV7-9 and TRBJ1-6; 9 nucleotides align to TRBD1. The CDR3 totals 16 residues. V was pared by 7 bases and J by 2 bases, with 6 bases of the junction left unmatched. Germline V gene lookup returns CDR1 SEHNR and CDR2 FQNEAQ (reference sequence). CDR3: CASTEQGATYNSPLHF. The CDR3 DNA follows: TGTGCCAGCACCGAACAGGGGGCAACCTATAATTCACCCCTCCACTTT.

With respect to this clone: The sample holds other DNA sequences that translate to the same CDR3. CDR3 sequence (DNA): TGTGCCAGCAGGGACTTCTACGAGCAGTACTTC. This codes for CASRDFYEQYF. The V call is TRBV6-5, the J call TRBJ2-7; possible D gene TRBD2, 5 bases. The CDR3 totals 11 residues. Trimming took 6 bases from V and 3 from J, leaving 6 bases between them. Germline V CDR1 and CDR2: MNHEY, SVGAGI.

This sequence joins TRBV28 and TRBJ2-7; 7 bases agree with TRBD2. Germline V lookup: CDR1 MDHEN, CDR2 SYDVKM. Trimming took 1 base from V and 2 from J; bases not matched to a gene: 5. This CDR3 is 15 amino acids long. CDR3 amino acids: CASSLSAGVAYEQYF. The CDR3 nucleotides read TGTGCCAGCAGTTTATCGGCGGGAGTGGCCTACGAGCAGTACTTC.

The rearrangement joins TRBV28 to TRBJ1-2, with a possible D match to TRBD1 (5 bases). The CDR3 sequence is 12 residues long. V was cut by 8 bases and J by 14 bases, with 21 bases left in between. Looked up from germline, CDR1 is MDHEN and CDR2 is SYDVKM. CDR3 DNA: TGTGCCAGCCGGATGGAGGGACGCCTCAAGACCTTC. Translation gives CASRMEGRLKTF.

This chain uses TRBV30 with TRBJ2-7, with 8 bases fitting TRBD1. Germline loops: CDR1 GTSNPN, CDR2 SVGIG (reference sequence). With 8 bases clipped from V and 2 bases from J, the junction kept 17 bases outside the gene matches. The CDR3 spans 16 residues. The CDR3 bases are TGTGCCCTAACGTACTATACCGGGACAGGAACCTACGAGCAGTACTTC. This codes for CALTYYTGTGTYEQYF. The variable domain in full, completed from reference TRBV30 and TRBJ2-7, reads SQTIHQWPATLVQPVGSPLSLECTVEGTSNPNLYWYRQAAGRGLQLLFYSVGIGQISSEVPQNLSASRPQDRQFILSSKKLLLSDSGFYLCALTYYTGTGTYEQYFGPGTRLTVT.